Described below is a single T cell receptor (beta chain) sequence and its context. These data belong to a study of blood T cell repertoires in COVID-19. Recruited during active infection, patients (from Seattle) were subsequently followed longitudinally. Assay: immunoSEQ multiplex PCR; the TCRdb copy retains only in-frame clones and omits some. The sample yields some 190,000 clones, roughly 84% seen once. Deletions cut 0 bases from V and 0 bases from J, with 11 bases between. The CDR3 is 16 residues long. The germline gives CDR1 SGHRS, CDR2 YFSETQ. The genes are TRBV5-1 and TRBJ2-3; weak D call: TRBD1 (6 bases). The receptor was isolated from a man aged 80 or over with COVID-19, enrolled during active disease. The sequencing sample was made of peripheral blood. CDR3 coding DNA: TGCGCCAGCAGCTTGGGAGGGGGTCCCAGCACAGATACGCAGTATTTT. Encoded protein: CASSLGGGPSTDTQYF. Variable domain in full (rest from reference TRBV5-1 and TRBJ2-3): KAGVTQTPRYLIKTRGQQVTLSCSPISGHRSVSWYQQTPGQGLQFLFEYFSETQRNKGNFPGRFSGRQFSNSRSEMNVSTLELGDSALYLCASSLGGGPSTDTQYFGPGTRLTVL.